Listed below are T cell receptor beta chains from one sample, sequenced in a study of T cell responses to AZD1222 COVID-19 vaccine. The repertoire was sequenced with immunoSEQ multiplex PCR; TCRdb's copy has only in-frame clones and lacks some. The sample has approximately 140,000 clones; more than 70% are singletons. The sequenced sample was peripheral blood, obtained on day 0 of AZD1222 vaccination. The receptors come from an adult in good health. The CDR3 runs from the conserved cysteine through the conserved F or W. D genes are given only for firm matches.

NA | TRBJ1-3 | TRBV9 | CASSVESSSGNTIYF
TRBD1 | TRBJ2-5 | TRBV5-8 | CASSFGQGRETQYF
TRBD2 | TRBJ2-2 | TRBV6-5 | CASSSTSGVMWLFF
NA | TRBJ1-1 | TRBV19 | CASTIRDMNTEAFF
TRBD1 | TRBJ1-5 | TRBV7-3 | CASSIPGTDSNQPQHF
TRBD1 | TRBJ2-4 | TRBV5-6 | CASSDDRGRIKNIQYF
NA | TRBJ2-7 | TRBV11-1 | CASSYREIEQYF
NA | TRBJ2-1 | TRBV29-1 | CSVETPSSYNEQFF
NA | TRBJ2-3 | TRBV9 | CASSEGGWSDTQYF
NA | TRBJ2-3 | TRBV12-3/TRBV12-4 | CASSLLGADTQYF
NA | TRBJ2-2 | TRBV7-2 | CASSYTGNPGELFF
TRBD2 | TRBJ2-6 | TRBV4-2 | CASSLTSGRASGANVLTF
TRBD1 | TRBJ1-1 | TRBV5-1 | CASSLGPTGQGSRNTEAFF
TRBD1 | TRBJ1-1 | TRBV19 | CASSTTGGYYTEAFF
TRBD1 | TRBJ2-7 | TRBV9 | CASSATGRGLYEQYF
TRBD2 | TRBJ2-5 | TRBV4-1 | CASSQLAGVETQYF
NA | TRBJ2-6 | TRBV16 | CASSHQSLAGANVLTF
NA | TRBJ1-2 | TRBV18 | CASSSTRQGDYGYTF
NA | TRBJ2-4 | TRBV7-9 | CASSSRGLGEAKNIQYF
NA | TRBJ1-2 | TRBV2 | CASSEKRTSNGYTF
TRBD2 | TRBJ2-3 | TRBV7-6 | CASRLTSGGSTSTDTQYF
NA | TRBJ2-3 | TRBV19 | CASSIDWRSTDTQYF
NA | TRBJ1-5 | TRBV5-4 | CASSLDPGNQPQHF
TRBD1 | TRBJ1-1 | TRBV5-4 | CASSQGQRNTEAFF
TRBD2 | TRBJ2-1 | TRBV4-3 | CASSQDPSGRAGVDEQFF
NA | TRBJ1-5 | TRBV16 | CASTMLGVNQPQHF
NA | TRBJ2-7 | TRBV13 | CASSSRSGTHYEQYF
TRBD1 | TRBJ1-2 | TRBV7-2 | CASSWASTGGGYGYTF
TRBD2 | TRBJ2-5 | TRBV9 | CASSVATGLGLGETQYF
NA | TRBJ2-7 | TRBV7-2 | CASSPQALPTYEQYF
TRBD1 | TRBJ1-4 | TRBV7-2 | CASSSQPTGGRQKLFF
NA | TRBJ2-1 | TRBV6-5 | CASRSGRYNEQFF
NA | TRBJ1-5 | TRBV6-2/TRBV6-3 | CASSYRGGARQPQHF
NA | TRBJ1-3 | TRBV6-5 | CASRYRDSGNTIYF